Listed here are 3 T cell receptor beta chains from one sample, sequenced in a study of shared clonotypes between healthy human individuals (dated by TCRdb to the early 2020s). Receptors were amplified or captured by the immunoSEQ multiplex PCR assay. The table was pulled from immuneACCESS by TCRdb, which kept in-frame rearrangements only. Such tables lose some clones; where checked, under half of the loss comes from unresolved V genes, and the rest has no known cause. The sample has over 95,000 clones on record, over 65% of them singletons. The ten largest clones add up to roughly 24% of the sample. The sample consisted of memory CD8+ T cells sorted from blood. The sample's cell subset or site label, in plain terms: CD45RO+ cells pooled with CCR7-negative TemRA cells. The receptors come from a woman in her twenties or thirties in good health.

The chain uses TRBV27 and TRBJ2-7, with TRBD2 identical over 10 bases. The CDR3 has 13 residues. Germline V lookup: CDR1 MNHEY, CDR2 SMNVEV (reference sequence). The V gene end was trimmed by 5 bases and the J gene end by 6 bases; junction bases not matched to a gene: 4. The CDR3 loop reads CASSTLAGVEQYF. CDR3 DNA sequence: TGTGCCAGCAGTACGCTAGCGGGAGTCGAGCAGTACTTC.

The chain couples TRBV7-9 to TRBJ2-3, with D tentatively TRBD1 (6 bases). Germline CDR1 reads SEHNR; CDR2 reads FQNEAQ (reference sequence). The CDR3 has 16 residues. With 4 bases removed from V and 2 bases from J, the gap between germline ends came to 16 bases. The CDR3 here is CASSSPVTGTTDTQYF. In DNA form, the CDR3 reads TGTGCCAGCAGCTCCCCCGTCACAGGGACCACAGATACGCAGTATTTT.

This chain uses TRBV7-7 with TRBJ1-6, with TRBD1 matching over 10 bases. CDR1 SSHAT and CDR2 FNYEAQ come from the germline V gene (reference sequence). The CDR3 length is 19 residues. V shed 1 base, J shed 8 bases, and the junction held 14 bases outside the gene matches. CDR3 nucleotide sequence: TGTGCCAGCAGCTTAGAGGGACAGGGGTTCTTGGGTCGTCATTCACCCCTCCACTTT. Its protein product is CASSLEGQGFLGRHSPLHF.